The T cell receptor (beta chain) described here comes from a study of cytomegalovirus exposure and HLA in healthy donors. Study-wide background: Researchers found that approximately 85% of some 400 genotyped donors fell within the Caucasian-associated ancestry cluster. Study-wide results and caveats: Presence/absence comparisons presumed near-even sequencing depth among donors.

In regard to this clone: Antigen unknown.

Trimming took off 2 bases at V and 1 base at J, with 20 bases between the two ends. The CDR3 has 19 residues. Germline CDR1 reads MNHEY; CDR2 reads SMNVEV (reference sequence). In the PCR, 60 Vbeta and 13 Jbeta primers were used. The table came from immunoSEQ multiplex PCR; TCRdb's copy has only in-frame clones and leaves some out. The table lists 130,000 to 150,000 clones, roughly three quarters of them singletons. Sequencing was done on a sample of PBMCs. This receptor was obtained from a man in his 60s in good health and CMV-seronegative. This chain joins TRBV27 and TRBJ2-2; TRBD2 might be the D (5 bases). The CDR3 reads CASSLPTQRADGNTGELFF. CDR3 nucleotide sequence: TGTGCCAGCAGTTTACCCACCCAAAGAGCGGACGGGAACACCGGGGAGCTGTTTTTT.